The TCR beta chain under discussion was sequenced for a study of cytomegalovirus exposure and HLA in healthy donors. The overall study: Genotyping of 300 to 450 donors showed that 80% to 90% belonged to the Caucasian-associated ancestry cluster.

The length of the CDR3 is 15 residues. In germline, CDR1 is SGHAT, CDR2 FQNNGV. V was trimmed by 7 bases and J by 5 bases, leaving 21 bases between them. It was healthy bone marrow donors who served as donors. The PCR made use of 60 Vbeta and 13 Jbeta primers. Profiled with immunoSEQ multiplex PCR; TCRdb holds only in-frame clones, not every one. The table includes about 160,000 clones, around 76% detected once. The specimen was PBMCs. The receptor was isolated from a female donor in good health and CMV-seronegative. This sequence joins TRBV11-2 and TRBJ2-7; D is perhaps TRBD2 (6 bases). The CDR3 bases are TGTGCCAGCACCCAAGGAGGGCCGGTAATAAACGAGCAGTACTTC. Protein sequence: CASTQGGPVINEQYF.